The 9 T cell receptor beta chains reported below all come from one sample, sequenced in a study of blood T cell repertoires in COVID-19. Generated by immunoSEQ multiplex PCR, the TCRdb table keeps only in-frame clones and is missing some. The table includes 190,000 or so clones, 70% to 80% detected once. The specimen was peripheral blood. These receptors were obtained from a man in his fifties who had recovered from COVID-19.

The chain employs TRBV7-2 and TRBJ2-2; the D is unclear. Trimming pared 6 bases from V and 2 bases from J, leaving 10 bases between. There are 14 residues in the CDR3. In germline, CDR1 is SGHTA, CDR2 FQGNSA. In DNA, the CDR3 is TGTGCCAGCAGTCCACGGTTTAACACCGGGGAGCTGTTTTTT. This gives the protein CASSPRFNTGELFF.

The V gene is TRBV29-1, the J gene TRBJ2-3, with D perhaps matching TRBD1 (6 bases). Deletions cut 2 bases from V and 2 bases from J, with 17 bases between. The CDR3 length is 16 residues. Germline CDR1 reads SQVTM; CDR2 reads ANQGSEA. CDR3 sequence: CSVENPQGTFTDTQYF. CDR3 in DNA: TGCAGCGTTGAAAACCCACAGGGAACATTCACAGATACGCAGTATTTT.

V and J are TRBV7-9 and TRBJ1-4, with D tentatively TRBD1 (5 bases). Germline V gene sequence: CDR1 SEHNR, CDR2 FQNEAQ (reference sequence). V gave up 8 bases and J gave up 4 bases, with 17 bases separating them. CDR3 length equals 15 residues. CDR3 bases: TGTGCCAGCGATAACAAACAGGTTGATAATGAAAAACTGTTTTTT. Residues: CASDNKQVDNEKLFF.

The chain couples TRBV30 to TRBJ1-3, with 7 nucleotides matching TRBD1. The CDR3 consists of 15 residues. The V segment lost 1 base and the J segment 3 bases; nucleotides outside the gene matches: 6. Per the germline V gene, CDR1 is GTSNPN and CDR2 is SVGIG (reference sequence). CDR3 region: CAWSDRGYSGNTIYF. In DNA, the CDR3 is TGTGCCTGGAGTGACAGGGGATATAGTGGAAACACCATATATTTT.

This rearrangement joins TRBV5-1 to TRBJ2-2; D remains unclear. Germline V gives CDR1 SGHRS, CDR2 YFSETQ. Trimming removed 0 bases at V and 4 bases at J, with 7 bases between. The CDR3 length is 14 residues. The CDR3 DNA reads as TGCGCCAGCAGCTTGGGGCAATTCACCGGGGAGCTGTTTTTT. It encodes CASSLGQFTGELFF.

The CDR3 sequence: CASSLPHGQQANYGYTF. The CDR3 bases are TGTGCCAGCAGCTTACCCCACGGACAACAAGCTAACTATGGCTACACCTTC. The J gene is TRBJ1-2, the V gene TRBV7-9, with D possibly matching TRBD1 (5 bases). Germline V gene data show CDR1 as SEHNR and CDR2 as FQNEAQ (reference sequence). The CDR3 loop spans 17 amino acids. Trimming cost V 2 bases and J 0 bases, with 16 bases left between them.

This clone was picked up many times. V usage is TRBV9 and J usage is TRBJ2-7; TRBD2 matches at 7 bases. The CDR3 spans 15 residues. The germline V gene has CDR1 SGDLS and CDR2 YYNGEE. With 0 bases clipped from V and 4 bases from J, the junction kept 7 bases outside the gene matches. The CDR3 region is CASSVGEGGSYEQYF. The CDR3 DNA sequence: TGTGCCAGCAGCGTAGGGGAGGGAGGGTCTTACGAGCAGTACTTC.

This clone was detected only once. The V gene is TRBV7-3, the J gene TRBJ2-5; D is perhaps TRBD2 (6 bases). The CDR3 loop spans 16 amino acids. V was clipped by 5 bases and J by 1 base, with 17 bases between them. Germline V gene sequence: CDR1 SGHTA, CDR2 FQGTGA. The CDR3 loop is CASSPTGGIPQETQYF. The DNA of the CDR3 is TGTGCCAGCAGCCCCACAGGCGGGATCCCCCAAGAGACCCAGTACTTC.

The CDR3 loop reads CARLNRGGEKLFF. The CDR3 region has the DNA TGCGCCAGGCTGAACAGGGGAGGTGAAAAACTGTTTTTT. V and J are TRBV10-1 and TRBJ1-4; TRBD1 matches 7 bases. Trimming took 9 bases from V and 7 from J; bases not matched to a gene: 8. The CDR3 is 13 amino acids. CDR1 WNHNN and CDR2 SYGVQD come from the germline V gene (reference sequence).